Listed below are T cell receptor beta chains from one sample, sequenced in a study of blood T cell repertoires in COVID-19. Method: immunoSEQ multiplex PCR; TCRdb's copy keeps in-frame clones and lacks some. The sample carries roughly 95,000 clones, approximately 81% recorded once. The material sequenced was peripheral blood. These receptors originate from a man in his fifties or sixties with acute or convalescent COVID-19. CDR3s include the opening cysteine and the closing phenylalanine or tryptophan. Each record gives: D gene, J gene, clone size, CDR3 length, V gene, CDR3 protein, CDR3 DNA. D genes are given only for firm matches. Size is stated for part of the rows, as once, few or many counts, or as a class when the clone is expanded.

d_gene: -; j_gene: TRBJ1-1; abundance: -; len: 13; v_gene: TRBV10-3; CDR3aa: CAISDSGATEAFF; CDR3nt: TGTGCCATCAGCGACAGTGGGGCGACTGAAGCTTTCTTT
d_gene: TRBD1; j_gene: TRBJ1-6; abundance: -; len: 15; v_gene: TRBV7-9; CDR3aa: CASSTRQGGNSPLHF; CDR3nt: TGTGCCAGCAGCACCCGACAGGGAGGCAATTCACCCCTCCACTTT
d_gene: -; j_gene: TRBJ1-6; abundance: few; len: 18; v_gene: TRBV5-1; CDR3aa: CASSLQGLRSSYNSPLHF; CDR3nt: TGCGCCAGCAGCTTGCAGGGCTTGAGGAGCTCCTATAATTCACCCCTCCACTTT
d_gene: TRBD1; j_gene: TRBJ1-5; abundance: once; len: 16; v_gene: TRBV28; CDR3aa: CASMGPGTGITQPQHF; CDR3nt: TGTGCCAGCATGGGACCGGGGACAGGGATAACTCAGCCCCAGCATTTT
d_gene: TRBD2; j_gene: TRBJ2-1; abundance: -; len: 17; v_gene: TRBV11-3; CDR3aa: CASSFDTSGTSYNEQFF; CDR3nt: TGTGCCAGCAGCTTTGACACTAGCGGAACCTCCTACAATGAGCAGTTCTTC
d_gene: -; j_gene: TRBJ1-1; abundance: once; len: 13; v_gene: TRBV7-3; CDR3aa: CASSLGAHREAFF; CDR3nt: TGTGCCAGCAGCTTGGGGGCCCACCGCGAAGCTTTCTTT
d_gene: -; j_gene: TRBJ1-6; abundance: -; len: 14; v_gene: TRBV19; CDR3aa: CASSMGLMNSPLHF; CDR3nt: TGTGCCAGTAGTATGGGCCTTATGAATTCACCCCTCCACTTT
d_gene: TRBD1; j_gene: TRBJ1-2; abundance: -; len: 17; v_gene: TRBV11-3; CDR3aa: CASSLGTGGFRDYGYTF; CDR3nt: TGTGCCAGCAGCTTAGGGACAGGGGGCTTTCGGGACTATGGCTACACCTTC
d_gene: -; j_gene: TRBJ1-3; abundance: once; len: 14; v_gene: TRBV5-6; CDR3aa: CASSLGTKRNTIYF; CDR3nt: TGTGCCAGCAGCTTGGGAACCAAGCGAAACACCATATATTTT
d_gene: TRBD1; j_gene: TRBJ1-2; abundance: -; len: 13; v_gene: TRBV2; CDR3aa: CANRRDRADGYTF; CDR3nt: TGTGCCAACCGAAGGGACAGGGCCGATGGCTACACCTTC
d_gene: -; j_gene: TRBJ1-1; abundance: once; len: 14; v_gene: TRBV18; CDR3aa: CASSPRPDEGEAFF; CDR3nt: TGTGCCAGCTCACCTCGACCGGATGAGGGTGAAGCTTTCTTT
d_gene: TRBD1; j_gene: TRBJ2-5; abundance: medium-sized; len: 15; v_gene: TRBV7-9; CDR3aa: CASSRQGQIQETQYF; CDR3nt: TGTGCCAGCAGCCGCCAGGGACAGATACAAGAGACCCAGTACTTC
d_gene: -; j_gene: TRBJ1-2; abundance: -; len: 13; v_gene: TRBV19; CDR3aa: CASHPRTNYGYTF; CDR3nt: TGTGCCAGCCACCCTAGAACTAACTATGGCTACACCTTC
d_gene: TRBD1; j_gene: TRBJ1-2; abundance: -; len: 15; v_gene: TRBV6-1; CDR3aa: CASSDLGQVVYGYTF; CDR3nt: TGTGCCAGCAGTGATCTGGGACAGGTAGTCTATGGCTACACCTTC
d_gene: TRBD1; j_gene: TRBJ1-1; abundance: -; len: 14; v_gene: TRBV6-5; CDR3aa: CASSRDRGNTEAFF; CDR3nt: TGTGCCAGCAGTCGGGACAGGGGGAACACTGAAGCTTTCTTT